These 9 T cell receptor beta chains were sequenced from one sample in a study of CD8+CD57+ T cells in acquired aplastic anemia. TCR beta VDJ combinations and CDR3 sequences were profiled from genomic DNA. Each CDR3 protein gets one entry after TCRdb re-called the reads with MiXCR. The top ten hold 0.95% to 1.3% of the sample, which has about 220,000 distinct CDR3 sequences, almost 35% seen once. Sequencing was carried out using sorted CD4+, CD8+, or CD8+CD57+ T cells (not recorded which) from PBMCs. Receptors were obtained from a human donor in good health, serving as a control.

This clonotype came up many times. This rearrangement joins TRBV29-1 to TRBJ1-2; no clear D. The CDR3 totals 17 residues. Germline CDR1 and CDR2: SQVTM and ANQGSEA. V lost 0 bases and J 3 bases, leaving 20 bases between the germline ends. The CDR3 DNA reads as TGCAGCGTTGAAGATGCATCCCGCTGGGTTGGAGACTATGGCTACACCTTC. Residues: CSVEDASRWVGDYGYTF.

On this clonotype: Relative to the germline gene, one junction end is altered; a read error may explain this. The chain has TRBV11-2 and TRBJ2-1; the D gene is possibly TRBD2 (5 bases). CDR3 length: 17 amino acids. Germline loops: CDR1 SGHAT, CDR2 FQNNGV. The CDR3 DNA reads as TGTGCCAGCAGCGTAGGACTCACTCTAAGCACCTACAATGAGCAGCTCTTC. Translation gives CASSVGLTLSTYNEQLF.

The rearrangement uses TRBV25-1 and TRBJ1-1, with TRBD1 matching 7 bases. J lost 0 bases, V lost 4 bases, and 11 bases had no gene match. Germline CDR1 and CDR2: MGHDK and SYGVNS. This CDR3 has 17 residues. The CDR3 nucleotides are TGTGCCAGCAGTGCCCAGGCAGGGGGACAGATGAACACTGAAGCTTTCTTT. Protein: CASSAQAGGQMNTEAFF.

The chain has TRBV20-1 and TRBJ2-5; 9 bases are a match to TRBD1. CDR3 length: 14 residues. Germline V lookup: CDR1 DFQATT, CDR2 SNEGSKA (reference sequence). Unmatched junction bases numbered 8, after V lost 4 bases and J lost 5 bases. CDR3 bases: TGCAGTGCTAACCCGGGACAGGGTCGGGAGACCCAGTACTTC. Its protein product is CSANPGQGRETQYF.

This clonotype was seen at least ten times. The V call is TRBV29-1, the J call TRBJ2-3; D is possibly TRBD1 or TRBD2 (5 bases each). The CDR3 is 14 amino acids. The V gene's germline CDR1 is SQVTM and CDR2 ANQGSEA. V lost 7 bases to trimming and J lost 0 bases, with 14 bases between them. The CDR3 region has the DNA TGCAGCGGGACGACCCGGGACAGCACAGATACGCAGTATTTT. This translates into CSGTTRDSTDTQYF.

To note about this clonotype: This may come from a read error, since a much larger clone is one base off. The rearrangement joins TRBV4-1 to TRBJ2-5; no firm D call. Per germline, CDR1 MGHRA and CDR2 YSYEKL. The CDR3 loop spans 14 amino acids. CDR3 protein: CASGHPGWKGAQYF. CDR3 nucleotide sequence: TGCGCCAGCGGCCACCCAGGCTGGAAGGGTGCCCAGTACTTC.

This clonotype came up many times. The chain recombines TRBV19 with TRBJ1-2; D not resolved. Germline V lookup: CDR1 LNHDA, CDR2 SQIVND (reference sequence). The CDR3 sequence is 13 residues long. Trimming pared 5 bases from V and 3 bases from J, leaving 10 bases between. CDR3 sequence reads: CASSLPPYYGYTF. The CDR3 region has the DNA TGTGCCAGTAGTCTCCCCCCTTACTATGGCTACACCTTC.

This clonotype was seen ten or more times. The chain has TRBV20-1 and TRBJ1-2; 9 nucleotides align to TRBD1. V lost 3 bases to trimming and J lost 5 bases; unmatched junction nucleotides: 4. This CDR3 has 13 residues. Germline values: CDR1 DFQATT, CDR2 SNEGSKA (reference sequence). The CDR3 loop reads CSASGQGIYGYTF. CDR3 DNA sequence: TGCAGTGCTAGCGGACAGGGGATATATGGCTACACCTTC.

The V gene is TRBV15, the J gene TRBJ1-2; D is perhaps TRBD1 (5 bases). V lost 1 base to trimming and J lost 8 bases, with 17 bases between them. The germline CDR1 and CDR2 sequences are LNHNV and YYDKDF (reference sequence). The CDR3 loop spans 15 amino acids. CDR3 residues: CATSRGAGGGRGYTF. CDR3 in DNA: TGTGCCACCAGCAGAGGAGCGGGGGGAGGTAGAGGCTACACCTTC.